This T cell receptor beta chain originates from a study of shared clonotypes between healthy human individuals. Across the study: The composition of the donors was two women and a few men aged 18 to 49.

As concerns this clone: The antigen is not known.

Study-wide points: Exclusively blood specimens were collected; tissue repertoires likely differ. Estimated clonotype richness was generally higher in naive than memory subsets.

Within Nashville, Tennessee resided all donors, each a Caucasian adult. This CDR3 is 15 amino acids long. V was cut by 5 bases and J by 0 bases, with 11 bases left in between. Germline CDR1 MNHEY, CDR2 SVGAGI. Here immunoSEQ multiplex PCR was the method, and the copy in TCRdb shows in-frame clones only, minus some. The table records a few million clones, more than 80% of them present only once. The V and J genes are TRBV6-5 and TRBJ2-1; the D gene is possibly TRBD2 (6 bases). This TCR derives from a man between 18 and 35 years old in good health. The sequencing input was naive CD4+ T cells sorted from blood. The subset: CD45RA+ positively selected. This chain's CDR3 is CASSSSGYSYNEQFF. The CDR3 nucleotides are TGTGCCAGCAGTAGTAGCGGTTACTCCTACAATGAGCAGTTCTTC.